This T cell receptor (beta chain) was documented in a study of CD8 T cells in Susac syndrome. The authors sequenced TCR beta from blood CD8+ and CD4+ T cells. With random hexamers, reverse transcription was performed on roughly 0.5 to 1 ug of RNA. The method of amplification for TCR beta CDR3 was immunoSEQ multiplex PCR, covering 54 Vbeta and 13 Jbeta. MiXCR was run by TCRdb on the immunoSEQ multiplex PCR reads, yielding one entry per CDR3 protein. The sample includes approximately 260,000 distinct CDR3 sequences, 90% to 97% of them seen just once. The receptor was isolated from a human donor with Susac syndrome. The specimen was CD4+ T cells from PBMCs.

Written as DNA, the CDR3 is TGTGCCAGCAGCGTGTCCGGGGCAGATCGGCTGAACCAGCATTTT. Its translation: CASSVSGADRLNQHF. This chain uses TRBV7-2 with TRBJ1-5; D is perhaps TRBD1 (5 bases). The germline V gene encodes CDR1 SGHTA and CDR2 FQGNSA. V gave up 5 bases and J gave up 12 bases, with 23 bases separating them. The CDR3 has 15 residues.